Listed below are T cell receptor beta chains from one sample, sequenced in a study of CD8 T cells in ankylosing spondylitis. TCRdb reanalysed the 5' RACE reads using MiXCR and keeps one entry per CDR3 protein. The sample contains under 200,000 distinct CDR3 sequences, 9.5% to 10% of which appear only once. The sequencing sample was made of blood, either unsorted or a sorted T cell fraction (not recorded which). The receptors come from a female donor with ankylosing spondylitis or in good health (not recorded which). The CDR3 runs from the conserved cysteine through the conserved F or W. D genes are given only for firm matches. The listing skips clone size in some rows; elsewhere it reads once, few, many or a size class.

d_call: .; clone_size: .; j_call: TRBJ1-5; v_call: TRBV7-9; cdr3_nt: TGTGCCAGCAGCTTAGCGGTGACAGGTAATCAGCCCCAGCATTTT; cdr3_aa: CASSLAVTGNQPQHF
d_call: TRBD1; clone_size: few; j_call: TRBJ2-7; v_call: TRBV27; cdr3_nt: TGTGCCAGCAGTTACACCGGGACAGCCGCCTACGAGCAGTACTTC; cdr3_aa: CASSYTGTAAYEQYF
d_call: .; clone_size: .; j_call: TRBJ1-2; v_call: TRBV18; cdr3_nt: TGTGCCAGCTCACAGGACGGGAGCTATGGCTACACCTTC; cdr3_aa: CASSQDGSYGYTF
d_call: .; clone_size: .; j_call: TRBJ1-1; v_call: TRBV6-2/TRBV6-3; cdr3_nt: TGTGCCAGCAGTTACCTCGTGGTCCGTAACATGAACACTGAAGCTTTCTTT; cdr3_aa: CASSYLVVRNMNTEAFF
d_call: .; clone_size: .; j_call: TRBJ2-1; v_call: TRBV6-2/TRBV6-3; cdr3_nt: TGTGCCAGCACCCCAAGGGGGACCCTCTACAATGAGCAGTTCTTC; cdr3_aa: CASTPRGTLYNEQFF
d_call: .; clone_size: few; j_call: TRBJ2-7; v_call: TRBV7-9; cdr3_nt: TGTGCCAGCAGCTCGGGACGGCTGGTGTCCTACGAGCAGTACTTC; cdr3_aa: CASSSGRLVSYEQYF
d_call: TRBD2; clone_size: .; j_call: TRBJ2-7; v_call: TRBV4-1; cdr3_nt: TGTGCCATCGGCAGGGGACTAGCGGGAGTAAAAACCTCCTACGAGCAGTACTTC; cdr3_aa: CAIGRGLAGVKTSYEQYF
d_call: .; clone_size: .; j_call: TRBJ1-1; v_call: TRBV6-5; cdr3_nt: TGTGCCAGCATTGTGGGCCCACGAGCTTTCTTT; cdr3_aa: CASIVGPRAFF
d_call: .; clone_size: .; j_call: TRBJ2-7; v_call: TRBV4-2; cdr3_nt: TGTGCCAGCAGCCAATTCGGGGCCAGCTCCTACGAGCAGTACTTC; cdr3_aa: CASSQFGASSYEQYF
d_call: TRBD1; clone_size: .; j_call: TRBJ1-2; v_call: TRBV15; cdr3_nt: TGTGCCACCAGCAGCGAGGGACAGCACTATGGCTACACCTTC; cdr3_aa: CATSSEGQHYGYTF
d_call: .; clone_size: many; j_call: TRBJ1-2; v_call: TRBV6-1; cdr3_nt: TGTGCCAGCAGCCCCCATCGTGGGCAAGGCTACACCTTC; cdr3_aa: CASSPHRGQGYTF
d_call: .; clone_size: .; j_call: TRBJ2-1; v_call: TRBV19; cdr3_nt: TGTGCCAGTAGTATAGGGCGAGCCGGGTCTGATGAGCAGTTCTTC; cdr3_aa: CASSIGRAGSDEQFF